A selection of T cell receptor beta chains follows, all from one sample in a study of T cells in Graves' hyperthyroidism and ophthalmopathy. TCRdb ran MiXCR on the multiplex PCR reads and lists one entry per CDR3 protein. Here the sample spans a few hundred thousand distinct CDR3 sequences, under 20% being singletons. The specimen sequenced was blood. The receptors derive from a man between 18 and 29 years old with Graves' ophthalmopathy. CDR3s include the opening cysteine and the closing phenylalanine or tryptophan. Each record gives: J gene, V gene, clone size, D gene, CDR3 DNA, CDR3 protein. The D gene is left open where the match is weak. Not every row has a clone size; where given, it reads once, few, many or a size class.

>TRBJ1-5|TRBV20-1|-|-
TGCAGTGCTATCCCCCTGGGGTTCGAGGATCAGCCCCAGCATTTT
CSAIPLGFEDQPQHF
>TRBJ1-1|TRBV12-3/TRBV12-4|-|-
TGTGCCAGCAGTTATTTACAGGGCATGAACACTGAAGCTTTCTTT
CASSYLQGMNTEAFF
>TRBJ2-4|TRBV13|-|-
TGTGCCAGCAGCCAAGTCTCACTAGCCAAAAACATTCAGTACTTC
CASSQVSLAKNIQYF
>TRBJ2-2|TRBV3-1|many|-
TGTGCCAGCAGCCAAACAGGGCCCGGGGAGCTGTTTTTT
CASSQTGPGELFF
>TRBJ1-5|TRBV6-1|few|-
TGTGCCAGCCTCTCCCGGGATCTGGGACAGCCCCAGCATTTT
CASLSRDLGQPQHF
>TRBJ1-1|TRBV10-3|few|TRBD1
TGTGCCATCAGTGAGTGGACCCGACAGGGACACACTGAAGCTTTCTTT
CAISEWTRQGHTEAFF
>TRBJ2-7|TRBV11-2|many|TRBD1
TGTGCCAGCAGCACTCGGACAGGGGGGCCCTACGAGCAGTACTTC
CASSTRTGGPYEQYF
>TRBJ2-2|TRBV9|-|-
TGTGCCAGCAGCCCCCCCGGGGGCCGGACCGGGGAGCTGTTTTTT
CASSPPGGRTGELFF
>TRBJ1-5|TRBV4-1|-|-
TGCGCCAGCAGCCCGGCACCGGGGGAGCCCCAGCATTTT
CASSPAPGEPQHF
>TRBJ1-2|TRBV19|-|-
TGTGCCAGTAGTAAAACGGACTATGGCTACACCTTC
CASSKTDYGYTF
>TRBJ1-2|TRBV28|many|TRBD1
TGTGCCAGCAGTTCGGGACAGTCCCTCCTTAACTATGGCTACACCTTC
CASSSGQSLLNYGYTF
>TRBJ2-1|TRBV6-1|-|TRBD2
TGTGCCAGCACCGAAGCGGGGGCCTCCCACAATGAGCAGTTCTTC
CASTEAGASHNEQFF
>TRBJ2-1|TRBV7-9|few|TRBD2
TGTGCCAGCAGTCGGGACTCTAGCGGGGGGCGGAACAATGAGCAGTTCTTC
CASSRDSSGGRNNEQFF
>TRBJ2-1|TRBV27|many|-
TGTGCCAGCAGTTCCTTTGCCGATGAGCAGTTCTTC
CASSSFADEQFF
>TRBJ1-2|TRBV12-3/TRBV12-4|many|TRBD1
TGTGCCAGCAGTCCGGAACCAGGACAGGTCTATGGCTACACCTTC
CASSPEPGQVYGYTF
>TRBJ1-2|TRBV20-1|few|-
TGCAGTGCTAGAGCCCGGGCAGAATATGGCTACACCTTC
CSARARAEYGYTF
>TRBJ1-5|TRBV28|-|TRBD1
TGTGCCAGCAGCCAAAAGGAGGCACAGGGGGCGAATCAGCCCCAGCATTTT
CASSQKEAQGANQPQHF
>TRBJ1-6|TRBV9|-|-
TGTGCCAGCAGCGCTAACAGCGATTCACCCCTCCACTTT
CASSANSDSPLHF
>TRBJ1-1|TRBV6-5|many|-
TGTGCCAGCAGTTACGGGGAGCCGGGTAACACTGAAGCTTTCTTT
CASSYGEPGNTEAFF
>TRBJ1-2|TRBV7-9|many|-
TGTGCCAGCAGCCCGGGGGACGGCGGCTACACCTTC
CASSPGDGGYTF
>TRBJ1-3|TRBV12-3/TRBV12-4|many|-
TGTGCCAGCAGTCCAGGGGCGGGGGTTGGAAACACCATATATTTT
CASSPGAGVGNTIYF
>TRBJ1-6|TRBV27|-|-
TGTGCCAGCAGTTTATTATACTCACCCCTCCACTTT
CASSLLYSPLHF
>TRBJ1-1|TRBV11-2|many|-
TGTGCCAGCCGTACGCTTCGGGGGCTTGGGACTGAAGCTTTCTTT
CASRTLRGLGTEAFF
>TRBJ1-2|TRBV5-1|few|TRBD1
TGCGCCAGCAGCCAAAGACAGGGGGCCGGCTACACCTTC
CASSQRQGAGYTF
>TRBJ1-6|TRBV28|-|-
TGTGCCAGCGACGGAAATAATTCACCCCTCCACTTT
CASDGNNSPLHF
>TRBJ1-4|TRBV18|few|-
TGTGCCAGCTCAGTCGGACAGCCTAATGAAAAACTGTTTTTT
CASSVGQPNEKLFF
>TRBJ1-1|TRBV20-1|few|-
TGCAGTGCTAGAGGGGTAGACTCTCCGGGGGCTTTCTTT
CSARGVDSPGAFF
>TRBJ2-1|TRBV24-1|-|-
TGTGCCACCAGCGCAAGGACTGACAATGAGCAGTTCTTC
CATSARTDNEQFF
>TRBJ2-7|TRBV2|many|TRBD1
TGTGCCAGCAGCGGACGGGACAGCCCCTACGAGCAGTACTTC
CASSGRDSPYEQYF
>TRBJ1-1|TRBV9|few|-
TGTGCCAGCAGCTCAGGGGTCCTTAACACTGAAGCTTTCTTT
CASSSGVLNTEAFF
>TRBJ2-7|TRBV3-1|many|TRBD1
TGTGCCAGCAGCCAAAGCCGCCGGGACAGAACTTACGAGCAGTACTTC
CASSQSRRDRTYEQYF
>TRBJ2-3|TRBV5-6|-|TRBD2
TGTGCCAGCAGCTCCCTGACTTGGGATGTGAGCGGGGGGGCGGCAGATACGCAGTATTTT
CASSSLTWDVSGGAADTQYF
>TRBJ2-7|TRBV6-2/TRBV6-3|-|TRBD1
TGTGCCAGCGGGACAGCGTACGAACAGTACTTC
CASGTAYEQYF
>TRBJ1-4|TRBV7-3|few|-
TGTGCCAGCAGCTTGGGTTTCAGTGTGAATGAAAAACTGTTTTTT
CASSLGFSVNEKLFF
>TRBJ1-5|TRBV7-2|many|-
TGTGCCAGCAGCTCCTCCGGTGGAAGCAATCAGCCCCAGCATTTT
CASSSSGGSNQPQHF
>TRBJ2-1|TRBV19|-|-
TGTGCCAGTAGTGAACTAGTTTACAATGAGCAGTTCTTC
CASSELVYNEQFF
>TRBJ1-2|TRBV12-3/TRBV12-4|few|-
TGTGCCAGCAGTTCAGCGGGACCCCAAAGAAATTATGGCTACACCTTC
CASSSAGPQRNYGYTF
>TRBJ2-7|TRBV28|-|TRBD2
TGTGCCAGCGCTAGCGGGGGGGCGGGAGAGCAGTACTTC
CASASGGAGEQYF
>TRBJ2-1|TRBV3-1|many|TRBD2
TGTGCCAGCAGCCAAGGGATTGGAAGCGGGGGGTACAATGAGCAGTTCTTC
CASSQGIGSGGYNEQFF
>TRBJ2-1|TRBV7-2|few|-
TGTGCCAGCAGCCCCTATCCGGGGGGACAATACAATGAGCAGTTCTTC
CASSPYPGGQYNEQFF